This section outlines one T cell receptor (beta chain) sequence together with its context. Its target is unknown. The V gene's germline CDR1 is MNHEY and CDR2 SMNVEV (reference sequence). V lost 0 bases to trimming and J lost 9 bases, with 17 bases between them. CDR3 length equals 15 residues. Measured with immunoSEQ multiplex PCR; TCRdb has only the in-frame clones, and not every one. The profile shows 130,000 to 150,000 clones, approximately 84% of them singletons. The sample belongs to a study of cytomegalovirus exposure and HLA in healthy donors. Study observations and caveats: A few CMV-associated chains were confirmed in vitro to be specific for CMV antigens. Among TCR beta chains, those listed as cytomegalovirus-associated numbered under 200.

The genes are TRBV27 and TRBJ1-1; maybe TRBD1 (5 bases). The sample consisted of PBMCs. This clonotype was obtained from a woman aged 25 to 39 in good health and CMV-seronegative. CDR3 sequence reads: CASSLSYQGLPKAFF. The CDR3 coding sequence is TGTGCCAGCAGTTTATCGTATCAGGGTCTACCCAAAGCTTTCTTT.